The 13 T cell receptor beta chains in this list originate from one sample, sequenced in a study of T cells in narcolepsy. Data came from immunoSEQ multiplex PCR; TCRdb stores just in-frame clones and leaves some out. The table lists about 24,000 clones, 75% to 85% of them singletons. Sample: memory (CD45RA-) CD4+ T cells from blood. These receptors were obtained from a human donor in good health.

The CDR3 DNA sequence: TGTGCCAGCAGTGAAGAGGGGACAGGGCGGAGGAACACTGAAGCTTTCTTT. This encodes CASSEEGTGRRNTEAFF. The V and J genes are TRBV25-1 and TRBJ1-1; 9 bases fit TRBD1. This CDR3 contains 17 residues. V lost 2 bases and J lost 1; bases outside the gene matches: 8. CDR1 and CDR2 (germline): MGHDK, SYGVNS.

This clone was recorded a few times. This chain links TRBV7-2 with TRBJ2-2; 7 nucleotides line up with TRBD2. The V segment lost 5 bases and the J segment 7 bases; nucleotides outside the gene matches: 7. The CDR3 has 14 amino acids. Germline lookup yields CDR1 SGHTA and CDR2 FQGNSA. The CDR3 nucleotides read TGTGCCAGCAGCCCCGGACTAGGAAACGGGGAGCTGTTTTTT. Its protein is CASSPGLGNGELFF.

V and J are TRBV7-8 and TRBJ1-5; 8 nucleotides align to TRBD1. The CDR3 extends over 16 amino acids. V trimming: 4 bases; J trimming: 3 bases; junction bases outside the gene matches: 8. Germline CDR1 SGHVS, CDR2 FQNEAQ. CDR3 protein: CASSSEGQANNQPQHF. The CDR3 nucleotides read TGTGCCAGCAGCTCCGAGGGACAGGCGAACAATCAGCCCCAGCATTTT.

This clone has only one observation. This chain uses TRBV7-2 with TRBJ2-7, with 8 nucleotides matching TRBD2. V trimming: 4 bases; J trimming: 2 bases; junction bases outside the gene matches: 4. In germline, CDR1 is SGHTA, CDR2 FQGNSA. The CDR3 has 14 amino acids. The CDR3 region is CASSSTSGAYEQYF. CDR3 in DNA: TGTGCCAGCAGCTCTACTAGCGGAGCCTACGAGCAGTACTTC.

The rearrangement uses TRBV18 and TRBJ1-1; unclear D gene. The CDR3 covers 14 residues. Deletions cut 1 base from V and 1 base from J, with 7 bases between. Germline assignment: CDR1 KGHSH and CDR2 LQKENI. CDR3: CASSPQKANTEAFF. In nucleotides, the CDR3 is TGTGCCAGCTCACCACAGAAGGCGAACACTGAAGCTTTCTTT.

The chain couples TRBV5-1 to TRBJ1-2; D gene ambiguous. The CDR3 is made up of 15 amino acids. Germline-derived CDR1 and CDR2 are SGHRS and YFSETQ. With 2 bases removed from V and 1 base from J, the gap between germline ends came to 12 bases. CDR3 protein: CASSFLGGDNYGYTF. The CDR3 DNA is TGCGCCAGCAGCTTCCTTGGAGGAGATAACTATGGCTACACCTTC. The complete variable domain, with remaining parts taken from reference TRBV5-1 and TRBJ1-2, reads KAGVTQTPRYLIKTRGQQVTLSCSPISGHRSVSWYQQTPGQGLQFLFEYFSETQRNKGNFPGRFSGRQFSNSRSEMNVSTLELGDSALYLCASSFLGGDNYGYTFGSGTRLTVV.

V gene TRBV7-2 combines with J gene TRBJ2-7; 11 bases line up with TRBD2. J gave up 4 bases and V 5 bases, and 4 bases lay outside the gene matches. Germline V gene lookup returns CDR1 SGHTA and CDR2 FQGNSA. The length of the CDR3 is 14 residues. In nucleotides, the CDR3 is TGTGCCAGCAGCCCCCTAGCGGGAGGTTACGAGCAGTACTTC. Translating gives CASSPLAGGYEQYF.

The genes are TRBV28 and TRBJ2-1; 8 positions match TRBD2. This CDR3 has 15 residues. V was clipped by 5 bases and J by 4 bases; unmatched bases: 7. CDR1 MDHEN and CDR2 SYDVKM come from the germline V gene. The CDR3 region is CASSRSGTMYNEQFF. The CDR3 coding sequence is TGTGCCAGCAGTCGTAGCGGGACCATGTACAATGAGCAGTTCTTC.

This clone was observed a few times. V usage is TRBV14 and J usage is TRBJ2-7; 14 bases agree with TRBD2. This CDR3 has 15 residues. Trimming removed 6 bases from V and 7 bases from J; junction bases left unmatched: 8. Germline lookup yields CDR1 SGHDN and CDR2 FVKESK. CDR3 nucleotide sequence: TGTGCCAGCAGTCGGACTAGCGGGGGGCTGGGGGAGCAGTACTTC. Amino acids: CASSRTSGGLGEQYF.

The chain combines TRBV4-2 with TRBJ2-2; 7 bases map to TRBD1. V lost 5 bases to trimming and J lost 2 bases; unmatched junction nucleotides: 5. Per germline, CDR1 LGHNA and CDR2 YNFKEQ. This CDR3 is built from 15 residues. CDR3 DNA: TGTGCCAGCAGCGATTACAGGGGTAACACCGGGGAGCTGTTTTTT. Translated: CASSDYRGNTGELFF.

The chain recombines TRBV19 with TRBJ2-7; the match to TRBD1 covers 8 bases. Germline-derived CDR1 and CDR2 are LNHDA and SQIVND (reference sequence). V shed 7 bases, J shed 5 bases, and the junction held 16 bases outside the gene matches. The CDR3 consists of 16 residues. The CDR3 DNA reads as TGTGCCAGTACCAGTCCACGAGGGACAGGAGAGAACGAGCAGTACTTC. It translates to CASTSPRGTGENEQYF. Using reference TRBV19 and TRBJ2-7 for the parts outside the CDR3, the full variable domain is DGGITQSPKYLFRKEGQNVTLSCEQNLNHDAMYWYRQDPGQGLRLIYYSQIVNDFQKGDIAEGYSVSREKKESFPLTVTSAQKNPTAFYLCASTSPRGTGENEQYFGPGTRLTVT.

This rearrangement joins TRBV10-2 to TRBJ2-2; 9 bases fit TRBD1. Germline CDR1 is WSHSY and CDR2 is SAAADI. The CDR3 has 15 residues. With 6 bases clipped from V and 6 bases from J, the junction kept 8 bases outside the gene matches. This CDR3 reads CASRPGQGFSGELFF. The CDR3 DNA follows: TGCGCCAGCAGACCGGGACAGGGTTTTTCCGGGGAGCTGTTTTTT.

The V gene is TRBV6-6, the J gene TRBJ2-3, with D possibly TRBD2 on 5 matching bases. The CDR3 is made up of 14 amino acids. Trimming cost V 5 bases and J 4 bases, with 13 bases left between them. The germline CDR1 and CDR2 sequences are MNHNY and SVGAGI (reference sequence). In DNA, the CDR3 is TGTGCCAGCAGTGGGGAGACTCGGGCAGATACGCAGTATTTT. Its translation: CASSGETRADTQYF.